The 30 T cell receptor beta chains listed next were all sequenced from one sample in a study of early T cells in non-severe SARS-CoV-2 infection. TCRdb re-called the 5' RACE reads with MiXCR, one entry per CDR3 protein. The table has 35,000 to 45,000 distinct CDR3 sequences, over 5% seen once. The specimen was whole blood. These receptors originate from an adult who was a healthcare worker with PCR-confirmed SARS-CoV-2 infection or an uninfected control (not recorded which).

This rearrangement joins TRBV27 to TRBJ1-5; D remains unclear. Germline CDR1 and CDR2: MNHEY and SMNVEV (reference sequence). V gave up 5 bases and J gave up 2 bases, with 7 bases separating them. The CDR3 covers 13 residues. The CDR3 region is CASSGLGNQPQHF. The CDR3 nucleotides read TGTGCCAGCAGTGGGCTTGGCAATCAGCCCCAGCATTTT.

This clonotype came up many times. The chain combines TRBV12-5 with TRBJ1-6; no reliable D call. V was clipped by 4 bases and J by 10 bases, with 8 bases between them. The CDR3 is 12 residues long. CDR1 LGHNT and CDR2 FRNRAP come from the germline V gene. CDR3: CASGSGDSPLHF. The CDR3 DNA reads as TGTGCTAGTGGTTCCGGAGACTCACCCCTCCACTTT.

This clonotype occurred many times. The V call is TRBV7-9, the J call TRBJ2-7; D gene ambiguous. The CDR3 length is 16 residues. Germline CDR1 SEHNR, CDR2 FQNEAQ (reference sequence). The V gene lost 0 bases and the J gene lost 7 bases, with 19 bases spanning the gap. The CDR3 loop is CASSLALGNLPLEQYF. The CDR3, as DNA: TGTGCCAGCAGCTTAGCTCTAGGGAATCTCCCCTTGGAGCAGTACTTC.

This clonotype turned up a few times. CDR3 residues: CASSAGTGGYWGNQPQHF. In DNA form, the CDR3 reads TGTGCCAGCAGTGCCGGGACAGGGGGCTACTGGGGCAATCAGCCCCAGCATTTT. The rearrangement uses TRBV6-6 and TRBJ1-5; TRBD1 matches 12 bases. Trimming cost V 5 bases and J 2 bases; bases outside gene matches: 10. Germline V gene data show CDR1 as MNHNY and CDR2 as SVGAGI (reference sequence). The CDR3 consists of 18 residues.

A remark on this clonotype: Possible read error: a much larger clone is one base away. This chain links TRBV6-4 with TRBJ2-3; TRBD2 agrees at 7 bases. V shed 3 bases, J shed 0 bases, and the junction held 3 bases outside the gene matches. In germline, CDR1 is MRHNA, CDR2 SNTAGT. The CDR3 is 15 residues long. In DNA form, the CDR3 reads TGTGCCAGCAGTGAAAACGGGGGGAGCACAGATACGCAGTATTTT. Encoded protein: CASSENGGSTDTQYF.

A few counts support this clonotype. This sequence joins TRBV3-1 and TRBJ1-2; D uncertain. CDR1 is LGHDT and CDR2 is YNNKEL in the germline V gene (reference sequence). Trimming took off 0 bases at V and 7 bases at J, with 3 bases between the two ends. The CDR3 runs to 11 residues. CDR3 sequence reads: CASSQDSGYTF. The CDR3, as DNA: TGTGCCAGCAGCCAAGATTCTGGCTACACCTTC. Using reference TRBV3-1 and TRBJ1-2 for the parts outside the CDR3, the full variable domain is DTAVSQTPKYLVTQMGNDKSIKCEQNLGHDTMYWYKQDSKKFLKIMFSYNNKELIINETVPNRFSPKSPDKAHLNLHINSLELGDSAVYFCASSQDSGYTFGSGTRLTVV.

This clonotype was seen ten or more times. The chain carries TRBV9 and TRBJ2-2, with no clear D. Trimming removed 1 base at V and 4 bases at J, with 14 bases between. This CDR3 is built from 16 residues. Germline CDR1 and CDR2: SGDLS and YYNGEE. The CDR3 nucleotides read TGTGCCAGCAGCGTATATCACTCGGACCCCACCGGGGAGCTGTTTTTT. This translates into CASSVYHSDPTGELFF.

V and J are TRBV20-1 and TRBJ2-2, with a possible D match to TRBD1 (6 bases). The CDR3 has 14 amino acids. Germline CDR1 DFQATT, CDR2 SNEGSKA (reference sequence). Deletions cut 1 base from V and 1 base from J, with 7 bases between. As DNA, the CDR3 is TGCAGTGCTAGAGGGGGACAGAACACCGGGGAGCTGTTTTTT. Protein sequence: CSARGGQNTGELFF.

CDR3: CASSPEGTGFGKPQHF. The CDR3 DNA reads as TGTGCCAGTAGTCCGGAAGGGACAGGGTTTGGGAAGCCCCAGCATTTT. The chain links TRBV19 to TRBJ1-5, with 9 bases matching TRBD1. CDR1 LNHDA and CDR2 SQIVND come from the germline V gene (reference sequence). J lost 8 bases, V lost 5 bases, and 13 bases had no gene match. This CDR3 contains 16 residues. The full variable domain, rest sourced from reference TRBV19 and TRBJ1-5, is DGGITQSPKYLFRKEGQNVTLSCEQNLNHDAMYWYRQDPGQGLRLIYYSQIVNDFQKGDIAEGYSVSREKKESFPLTVTSAQKNPTAFYLCASSPEGTGFGKPQHFGDGTRLSIL.

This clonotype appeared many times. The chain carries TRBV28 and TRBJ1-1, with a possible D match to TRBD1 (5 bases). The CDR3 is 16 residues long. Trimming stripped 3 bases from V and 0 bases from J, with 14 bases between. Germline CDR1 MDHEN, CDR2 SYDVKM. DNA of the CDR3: TGTGCCAGCAGTTTGGCAGGGTGGGAGTTGAACACTGAAGCTTTCTTT. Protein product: CASSLAGWELNTEAFF.

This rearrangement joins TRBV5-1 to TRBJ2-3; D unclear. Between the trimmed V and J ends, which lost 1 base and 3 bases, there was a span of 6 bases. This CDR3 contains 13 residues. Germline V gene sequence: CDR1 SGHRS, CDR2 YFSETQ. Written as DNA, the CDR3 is TGCGCCAGCAGCTTGAACCCAACAGATACGCAGTATTTT. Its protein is CASSLNPTDTQYF. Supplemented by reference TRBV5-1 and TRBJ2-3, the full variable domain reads KAGVTQTPRYLIKTRGQQVTLSCSPISGHRSVSWYQQTPGQGLQFLFEYFSETQRNKGNFPGRFSGRQFSNSRSEMNVSTLELGDSALYLCASSLNPTDTQYFGPGTRLTVL.

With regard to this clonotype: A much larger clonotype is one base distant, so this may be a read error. The chain's CDR3 is CASCYGYGVGETQYF. CDR3 coding DNA: TGTGCCAGCTGTTACGGGTATGGGGTAGGCGAGACCCAGTACTTC. The rearrangement uses TRBV6-5 and TRBJ2-5; D is unclear. The CDR3 is 15 residues long. Germline loops: CDR1 MNHEY, CDR2 SVGAGI.

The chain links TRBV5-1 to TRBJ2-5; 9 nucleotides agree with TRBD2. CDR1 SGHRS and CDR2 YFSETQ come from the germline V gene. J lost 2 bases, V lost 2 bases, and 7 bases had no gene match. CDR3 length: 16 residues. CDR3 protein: CASSFGPSGAQETQYF. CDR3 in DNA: TGCGCCAGCAGCTTTGGGCCTAGCGGGGCACAAGAGACCCAGTACTTC.

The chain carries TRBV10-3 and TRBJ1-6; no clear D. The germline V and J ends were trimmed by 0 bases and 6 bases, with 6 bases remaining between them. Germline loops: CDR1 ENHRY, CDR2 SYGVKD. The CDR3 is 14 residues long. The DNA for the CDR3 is TGTGCCATCAGTGAGTCGATCTTTAATTCACCCCTCCACTTT. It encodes CAISESIFNSPLHF.

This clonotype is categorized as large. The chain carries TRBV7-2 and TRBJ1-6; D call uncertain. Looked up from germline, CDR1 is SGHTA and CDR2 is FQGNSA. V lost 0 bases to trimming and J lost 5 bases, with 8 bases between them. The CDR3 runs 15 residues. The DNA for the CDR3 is TGTGCCAGCAGCTTAGCGGTTACCGATAATTCACCCCTCCACTTT. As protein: CASSLAVTDNSPLHF.

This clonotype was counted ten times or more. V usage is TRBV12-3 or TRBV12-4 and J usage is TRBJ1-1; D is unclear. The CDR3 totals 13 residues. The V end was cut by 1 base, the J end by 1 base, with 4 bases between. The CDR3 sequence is CASSLDGNTEAFF. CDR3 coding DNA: TGTGCCAGCAGTTTAGACGGGAACACTGAAGCTTTCTTT.

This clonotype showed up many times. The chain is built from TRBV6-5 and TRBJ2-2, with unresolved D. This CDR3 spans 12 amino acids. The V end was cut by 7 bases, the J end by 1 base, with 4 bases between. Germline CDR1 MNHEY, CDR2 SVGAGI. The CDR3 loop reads CASTGNTGELFF. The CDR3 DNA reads TGTGCCAGCACCGGGAACACCGGGGAGCTGTTTTTT.

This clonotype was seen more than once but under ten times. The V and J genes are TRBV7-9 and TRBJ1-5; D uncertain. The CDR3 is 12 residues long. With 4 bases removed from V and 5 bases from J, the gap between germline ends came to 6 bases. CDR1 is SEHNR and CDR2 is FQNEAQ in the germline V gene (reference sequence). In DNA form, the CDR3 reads TGTGCCAGCAGCTGGTTAGATCAGCCCCAGCATTTT. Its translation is CASSWLDQPQHF.

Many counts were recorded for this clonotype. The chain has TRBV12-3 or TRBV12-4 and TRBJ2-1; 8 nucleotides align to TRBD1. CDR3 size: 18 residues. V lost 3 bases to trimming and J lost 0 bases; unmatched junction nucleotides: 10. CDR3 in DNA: TGTGCCAGCAGTTTTTACGCCCGGACAGGGCGCTCCTACAATGAGCAGTTCTTC. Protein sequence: CASSFYARTGRSYNEQFF.

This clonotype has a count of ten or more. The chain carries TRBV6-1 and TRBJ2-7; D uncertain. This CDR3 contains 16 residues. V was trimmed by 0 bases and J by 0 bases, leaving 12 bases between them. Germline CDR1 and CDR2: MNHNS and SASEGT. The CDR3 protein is CASSEALGYRSYEQYF. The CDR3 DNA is TGTGCCAGCAGTGAAGCGCTCGGCTATCGCTCCTACGAGCAGTACTTC.

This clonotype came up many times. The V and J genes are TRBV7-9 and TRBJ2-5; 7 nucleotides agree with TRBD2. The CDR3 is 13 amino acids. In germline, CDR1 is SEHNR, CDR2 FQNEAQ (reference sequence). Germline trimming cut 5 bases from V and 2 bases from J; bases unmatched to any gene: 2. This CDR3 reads CASSLGLQETQYF. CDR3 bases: TGTGCCAGCAGCCTGGGACTACAAGAGACCCAGTACTTC.

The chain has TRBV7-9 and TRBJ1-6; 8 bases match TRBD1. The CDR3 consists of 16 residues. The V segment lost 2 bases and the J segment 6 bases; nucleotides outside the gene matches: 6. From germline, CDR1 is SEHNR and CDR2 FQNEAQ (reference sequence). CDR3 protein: CASSLTGQGGNSPLHF. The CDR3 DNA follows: TGTGCCAGCAGCTTAACCGGACAGGGTGGTAATTCACCCCTCCACTTT.

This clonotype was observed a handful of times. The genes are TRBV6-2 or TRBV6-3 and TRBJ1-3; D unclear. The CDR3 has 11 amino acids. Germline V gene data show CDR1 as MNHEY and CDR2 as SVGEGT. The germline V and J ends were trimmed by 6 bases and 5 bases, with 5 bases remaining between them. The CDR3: CASRTRNTIYF. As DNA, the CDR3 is TGTGCCAGCAGGACAAGAAACACCATATATTTT.

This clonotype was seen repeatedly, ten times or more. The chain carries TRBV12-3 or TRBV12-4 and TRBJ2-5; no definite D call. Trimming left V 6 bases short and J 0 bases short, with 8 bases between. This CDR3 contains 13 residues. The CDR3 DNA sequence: TGTGCCAGCAGGACGGGTTACCAAGAGACCCAGTACTTC. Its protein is CASRTGYQETQYF.

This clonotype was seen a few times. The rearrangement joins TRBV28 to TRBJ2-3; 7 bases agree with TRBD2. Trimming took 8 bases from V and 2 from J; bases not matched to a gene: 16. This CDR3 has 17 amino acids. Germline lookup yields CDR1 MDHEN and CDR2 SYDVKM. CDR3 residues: CASAPLAGRASTDTQYF. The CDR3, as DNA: TGTGCCAGCGCTCCCTTAGCGGGTCGCGCCTCCACAGATACGCAGTATTTT.

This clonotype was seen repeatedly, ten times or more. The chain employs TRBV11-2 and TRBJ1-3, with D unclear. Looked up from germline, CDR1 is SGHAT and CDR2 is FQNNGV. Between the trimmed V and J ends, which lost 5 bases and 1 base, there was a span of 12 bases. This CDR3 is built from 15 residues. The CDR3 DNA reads TGTGCCAGCAGCAAACCAGCCGATTCTGGAAACACCATATATTTT. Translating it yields CASSKPADSGNTIYF. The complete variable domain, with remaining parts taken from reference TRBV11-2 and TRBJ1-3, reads EAGVAQSPRYKIIEKRQSVAFWCNPISGHATLYWYQQILGQGPKLLIQFQNNGVVDDSQLPKDRFSAERLKGVDSTLKIQPAKLEDSAVYLCASSKPADSGNTIYFGEGSWLTVV.

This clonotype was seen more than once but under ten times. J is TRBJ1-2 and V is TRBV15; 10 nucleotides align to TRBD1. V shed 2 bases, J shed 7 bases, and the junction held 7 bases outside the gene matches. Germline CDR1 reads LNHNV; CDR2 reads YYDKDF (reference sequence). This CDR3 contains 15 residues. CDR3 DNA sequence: TGTGCCACCAGCAGATCCCGACAGGGGGCCGGTGGCTACACCTTC. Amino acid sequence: CATSRSRQGAGGYTF.

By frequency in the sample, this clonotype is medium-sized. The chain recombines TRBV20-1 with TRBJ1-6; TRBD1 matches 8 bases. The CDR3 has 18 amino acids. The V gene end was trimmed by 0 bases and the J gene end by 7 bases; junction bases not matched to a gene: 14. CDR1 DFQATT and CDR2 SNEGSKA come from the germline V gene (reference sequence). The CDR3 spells CSARDPLGQGAVNSPLHF. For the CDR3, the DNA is TGCAGTGCTAGAGATCCCCTGGGGCAGGGGGCAGTGAATTCACCCCTCCACTTT.

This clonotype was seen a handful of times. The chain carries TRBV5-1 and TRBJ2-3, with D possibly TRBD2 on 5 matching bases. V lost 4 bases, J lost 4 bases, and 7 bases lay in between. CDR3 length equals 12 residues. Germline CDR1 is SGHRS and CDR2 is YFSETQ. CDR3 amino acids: CASSQLADTQYF. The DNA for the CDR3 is TGCGCCAGCAGCCAACTAGCAGATACGCAGTATTTT.

The CDR3 loop reads CASSDPRGSSYEQYF. DNA for the CDR3: TGTGCCAGCAGCGACCCCCGGGGTAGCTCCTACGAGCAGTACTTC. This sequence joins TRBV5-4 and TRBJ2-7, with a possible D match to TRBD2 (5 bases). V was clipped by 4 bases and J by 0 bases, with 14 bases between them. From germline, CDR1 is SGHNT and CDR2 YYREEE (reference sequence). This CDR3 spans 15 amino acids. The full variable domain, in which reference TRBV5-4 and TRBJ2-7 provide the parts outside the CDR3, is ETGVTQSPTHLIKTRGQQVTLRCSSQSGHNTVSWYQQALGQGPQFIFQYYREEENGRGNFPPRFSGLQFPNYSSELNVNALELDDSALYLCASSDPRGSSYEQYFGPGTRLTVT.